This T cell receptor beta chain is drawn from a study of metastatic and nonmetastatic thyroid tumors. With regard to this clone: A junction boundary mismatches the germline segment, possibly from a read error.

No treatment had been given to any patient before thyroid surgery. TCRdb re-clonotyped the PCR reads via MiXCR. The sample records 5,000 to 7,500 clones, approximately 32% being singletons. The CDR3 has 14 residues. Germline V gene sequence: CDR1 SGHTA, CDR2 FQGNSA. The TCR was taken from a female donor with papillary thyroid cancer or a benign thyroid nodule (not recorded which). Some clones in this sample may be carry-over from other donors' samples. The gene calls are TRBV7-2 and TRBJ1-4; TRBD1 might be the D (6 bases). The sequenced material came from adjacent normal tissue. The CDR3 region is CAGSFVQGNEKLFF. The CDR3 nucleotides are TGTGCCGGCAGCTTCGTCCAGGGGAATGAAAAACTGTTTTTT.